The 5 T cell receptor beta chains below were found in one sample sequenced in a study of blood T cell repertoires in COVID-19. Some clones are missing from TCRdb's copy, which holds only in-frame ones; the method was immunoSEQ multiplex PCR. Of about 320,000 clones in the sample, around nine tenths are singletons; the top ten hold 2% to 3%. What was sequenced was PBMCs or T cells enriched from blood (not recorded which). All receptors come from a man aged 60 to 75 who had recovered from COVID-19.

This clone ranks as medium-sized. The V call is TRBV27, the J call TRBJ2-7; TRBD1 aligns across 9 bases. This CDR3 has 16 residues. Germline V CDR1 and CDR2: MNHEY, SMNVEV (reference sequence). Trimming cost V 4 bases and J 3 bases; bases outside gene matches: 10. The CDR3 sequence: CASSSLRTGVNYEQYF. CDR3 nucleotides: TGTGCCAGCAGTTCCCTAAGGACAGGGGTGAACTACGAGCAGTACTTC.

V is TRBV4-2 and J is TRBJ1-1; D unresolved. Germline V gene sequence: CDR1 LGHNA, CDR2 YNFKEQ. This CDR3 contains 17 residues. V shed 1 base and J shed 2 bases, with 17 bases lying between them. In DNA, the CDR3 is TGTGCCAGCAGCCAAGTCCTGAGCCACGAGGGCAACACTGAAGCTTTCTTT. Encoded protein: CASSQVLSHEGNTEAFF.

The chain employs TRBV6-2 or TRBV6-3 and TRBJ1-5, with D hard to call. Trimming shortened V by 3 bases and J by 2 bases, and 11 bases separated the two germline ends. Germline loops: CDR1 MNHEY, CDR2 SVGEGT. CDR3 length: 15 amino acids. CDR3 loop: CASSYHSLGNQPQHF. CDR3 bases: TGTGCCAGCAGTTATCACAGTTTGGGCAATCAGCCCCAGCATTTT.

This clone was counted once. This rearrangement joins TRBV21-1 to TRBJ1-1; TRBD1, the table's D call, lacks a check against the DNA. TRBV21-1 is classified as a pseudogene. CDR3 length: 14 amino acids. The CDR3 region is CASSFNRGTDEAFF. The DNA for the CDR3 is TGTGCCAGCAGCTTCAACCGGGGGACAGATGAAGCTTTCTTT.

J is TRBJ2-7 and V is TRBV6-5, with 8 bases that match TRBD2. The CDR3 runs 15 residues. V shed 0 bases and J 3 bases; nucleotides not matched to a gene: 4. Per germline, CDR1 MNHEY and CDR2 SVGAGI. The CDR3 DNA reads TGTGCCAGCAGTTACTCGGGTAGCGGGAACTACGAGCAGTACTTC. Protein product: CASSYSGSGNYEQYF.